These 27 T cell receptor beta chains were all obtained from the same sample, sequenced in a study of CD8 T cells in Susac syndrome. The RNA, about 0.45 to 1 ug, was put through reverse transcription using random hexamers. TCRdb passed the immunoSEQ multiplex PCR reads through MiXCR, listing each CDR3 protein once. The sample yields 130,000 or so distinct CDR3 sequences, approximately 90% seen once. Source material: CD8+ T cells from PBMCs. All receptors come from a human donor with multiple sclerosis.

The chain couples TRBV19 to TRBJ2-2, with D unclear. V lost 0 bases to trimming and J lost 1 base, with 9 bases between them. Germline values: CDR1 LNHDA, CDR2 SQIVND (reference sequence). The CDR3 is made up of 16 amino acids. The CDR3 nucleotides are TGTGCCAGTAGTATAGATGGACCAGGGAACACCGGGGAGCTGTTTTTT. Translating it yields CASSIDGPGNTGELFF.

The chain employs TRBV6-5 and TRBJ2-7; D is uncertain. The V gene's germline CDR1 is MNHEY and CDR2 SVGAGI. V lost 1 base and J 4 bases, leaving 11 bases between the germline ends. The CDR3 length is 14 residues. Here the CDR3 DNA reads TGTGCCAGCAGTTACTTCCTGGCGAGATACGAGCAGTACTTC. Residues: CASSYFLARYEQYF.

V gene TRBV25-1 combines with J gene TRBJ1-1, with TRBD1 matching 7 bases. The CDR3 has 15 residues. The V gene's germline CDR1 is MGHDK and CDR2 SYGVNS. Trimming removed 2 bases from V and 0 bases from J; junction bases left unmatched: 3. The CDR3 sequence: CASSETGVMNTEAFF. For the CDR3, the DNA is TGTGCCAGCAGTGAAACAGGGGTAATGAACACTGAAGCTTTCTTT.

This chain joins TRBV9 and TRBJ1-5, with 7 bases fitting TRBD1. Losses at the gene ends were 4 bases for V and 5 bases for J; bases not matched to a gene: 15. This CDR3 region has 17 residues. Looked up from germline, CDR1 is SGDLS and CDR2 is YYNGEE. The DNA for the CDR3 is TGTGCCAGCAGCCGATCTCCCGACAGGGTATTAGATCAGCCCCAGCATTTT. Its protein product is CASSRSPDRVLDQPQHF.

CDR3 amino acids: CASRGRADEQFF. The CDR3 DNA sequence: TGTGCCAGCAGGGGGAGAGCGGATGAGCAGTTCTTC. The rearrangement links TRBV6-6 to TRBJ2-1, with D possibly matching TRBD2 (5 bases). Trimming stripped 6 bases from V and 8 bases from J, with 11 bases between. Germline lookup yields CDR1 MNHNY and CDR2 SVGAGI (reference sequence). This CDR3 contains 12 residues.

V and J are TRBV27 and TRBJ2-6; D not resolved. The CDR3 has 13 amino acids. Germline loops: CDR1 MNHEY, CDR2 SMNVEV (reference sequence). The V and J ends lost 8 bases and 0 bases respectively, with 5 bases between them. In DNA, the CDR3 is TGTGCCAGCTGGCCCTCTGGGGCCAACGTCCTGACTTTC. Translating gives CASWPSGANVLTF.

The gene calls are TRBV29-1 and TRBJ2-1; 10 bases match TRBD2. The CDR3 covers 16 residues. The germline V gene encodes CDR1 SQVTM and CDR2 ANQGSEA. The junction had 11 bases not matched to a gene; V was cut back by 1 base and J by 8 bases. The CDR3 coding sequence is TGCAGCGTTGAAGGTACTAGCGGGGACCGTGTAGATGAGCAGTTCTTC. Its protein is CSVEGTSGDRVDEQFF.

This chain joins TRBV11-2 and TRBJ2-7; tentatively, D is TRBD1 or TRBD2 (5 bases each). CDR1 is SGHAT and CDR2 is FQNNGV in the germline V gene. CDR3 length: 15 amino acids. V dropped 5 bases and J dropped 0 bases, with 14 bases sitting between them. DNA of the CDR3: TGTGCCAGCAGCGGGGGACCAGGGAGCTCCTACGAGCAGTACTTC. The encoded protein is CASSGGPGSSYEQYF.

The chain uses TRBV6-2 or TRBV6-3 and TRBJ1-1; D is uncertain. The CDR3 spans 14 residues. Germline V gives CDR1 MNHEY, CDR2 SVGEGT. V gave up 3 bases and J gave up 0 bases, with 8 bases separating them. CDR3 sequence: CASSYATVNTEAFF. CDR3 nucleotides: TGTGCCAGCAGTTATGCTACGGTGAACACTGAAGCTTTCTTT.

The chain recombines TRBV7-8 with TRBJ2-7; tentatively, D is TRBD1 (5 bases). V was pared by 6 bases and J by 0 bases, with 9 bases between. This CDR3 comprises 13 residues. Germline V lookup: CDR1 SGHVS, CDR2 FQNEAQ. Here the CDR3 DNA reads TGTGCCAGCAGACACAGGCTCTCCTACGAGCAGTACTTC. This translates into CASRHRLSYEQYF. Drawing the rest from reference TRBV7-8 and TRBJ2-7, the complete variable domain is GAGVSQSPRYKVAKRGQDVALRCDPISGHVSLFWYQQALGQGPEFLTYFQNEAQLDKSGLPSDRFFAERPEGSVSTLKIQRTQQEDSAVYLCASRHRLSYEQYFGPGTRLTVT.

J is TRBJ1-1 and V is TRBV15; 7 bases fit TRBD1. The CDR3 is 16 residues long. The junction had 5 bases not matched to a gene; V was cut back by 1 base and J by 0 bases. Germline CDR1 and CDR2: LNHNV and YYDKDF (reference sequence). The CDR3 region has the DNA TGTGCCACCAGCAGAGGACAGGGCCACATGAACACTGAAGCTTTCTTT. Amino acids: CATSRGQGHMNTEAFF.

V and J are TRBV5-6 and TRBJ2-7; 13 bases are shared with TRBD2. There are 17 residues in the CDR3. Germline-derived CDR1 and CDR2 are SGHDT and YYEEEE. V was clipped by 3 bases and J by 2 bases; unmatched bases: 8. The CDR3 here is CASSSRTSGSIAYEQYF. The CDR3 DNA sequence: TGTGCCAGCAGCTCCCGGACTAGCGGGAGTATCGCCTACGAGCAGTACTTC.

The CDR3 protein is CAWSVSSGSHEQYF. In nucleotides, the CDR3 is TGTGCCTGGAGTGTATCATCAGGGTCACACGAGCAGTACTTC. The chain uses TRBV30 and TRBJ2-7; a possible D gene is TRBD1 (5 bases). Trimming stripped 0 bases from V and 5 bases from J, with 14 bases between. The germline V gene has CDR1 GTSNPN and CDR2 SVGIG (reference sequence). CDR3 length: 14 residues.

This chain uses TRBV29-1 with TRBJ2-5; 9 bases agree with TRBD1. Per germline, CDR1 SQVTM and CDR2 ANQGSEA. V lost 2 bases and J lost 3; bases outside the gene matches: 19. CDR3 length: 19 residues. The chain's CDR3 is CSVERRDRATGVTEETQYF. The CDR3 DNA reads as TGCAGCGTTGAAAGGAGGGACAGGGCGACAGGGGTGACGGAAGAGACCCAGTACTTC.

This clonotype was picked up one time. This sequence joins TRBV29-1 and TRBJ2-3; D call uncertain. The CDR3 extends over 13 amino acids. Germline V gene sequence: CDR1 SQVTM, CDR2 ANQGSEA. The V gene lost 5 bases and the J gene lost 0 bases, with 9 bases spanning the gap. CDR3 sequence reads: CSVQADSTDTQYF. In DNA, the CDR3 is TGCAGCGTTCAGGCGGATAGCACAGATACGCAGTATTTT.

The chain couples TRBV14 to TRBJ2-1; the match to TRBD2 covers 7 bases. Germline-derived CDR1 and CDR2 are SGHDN and FVKESK. The CDR3 consists of 13 residues. The ends lost 4 bases at V and 6 bases at J; junction bases unmatched: 3. The CDR3 DNA reads TGTGCCAGCAGCCCAGTAGCGGGCAATGAGCAGTTCTTC. This codes for CASSPVAGNEQFF.

This chain links TRBV10-1 with TRBJ2-7, with D perhaps given as TRBD1 or TRBD2 (6 bases each). CDR1 is WNHNN and CDR2 is SYGVQD in the germline V gene (reference sequence). V was clipped by 3 bases and J by 5 bases, with 20 bases between them. This CDR3 contains 16 residues. In nucleotides, the CDR3 is TGCGCCAGCAGTGATCAGGCGGGGAGTGGGGGCGACGAGCAGTACTTC. As protein: CASSDQAGSGGDEQYF.

This chain connects TRBV11-2 to TRBJ2-7, with D perhaps assigned TRBD1 or TRBD2 (5 bases each). The germline V gene encodes CDR1 SGHAT and CDR2 FQNNGV. This CDR3 is built from 14 residues. The V end was cut by 2 bases, the J end by 4 bases, with 12 bases between. CDR3 in DNA: TGTGCCAGCAGCTTATTCCGGGACGGATACGAGCAGTACTTC. Its protein is CASSLFRDGYEQYF.

This chain links TRBV27 with TRBJ2-2; TRBD2 matches at 7 bases. After removal of 2 bases from V and 7 bases from J, the junction contained 7 bases not matched to a gene. Germline assignment: CDR1 MNHEY and CDR2 SMNVEV (reference sequence). The CDR3 has 15 residues. The CDR3 sequence is CASSLGGGPHGELFF. In nucleotides, the CDR3 is TGTGCCAGCAGTTTAGGGGGAGGGCCCCACGGGGAGCTGTTTTTT.

This CDR3 is CASSESRAPSTDTQYF. The CDR3, as DNA: TGTGCCAGCAGTGAATCGAGGGCCCCTAGCACAGATACGCAGTATTTT. J is TRBJ2-3 and V is TRBV2; TRBD2 is a possible D gene (5 bases). V was trimmed by 2 bases and J by 0 bases, leaving 12 bases between them. The CDR3 runs to 16 residues. Germline V gene data show CDR1 as SNHLY and CDR2 as FYNNEI.

The V gene is TRBV23-1, the J gene TRBJ1-5, with 9 nucleotides matching TRBD1. TRBV23-1 is marked as an open reading frame, function uncertain. The CDR3 covers 13 residues. V was clipped by 9 bases and J by 5 bases; unmatched bases: 5. The CDR3: CASWDRAYQPQHF. Written as DNA, the CDR3 is TGCGCCAGTTGGGACAGGGCTTATCAGCCCCAGCATTTT.

This chain connects TRBV12-3 or TRBV12-4 to TRBJ1-5, with D possibly matching TRBD1 (5 bases). The CDR3 is 18 amino acids. The V and J ends lost 6 bases and 0 bases respectively, with 21 bases between them. The CDR3 coding sequence is TGTGCCAGCAGCCCTGACAGAATTAGAGATAATAGCAATCAGCCCCAGCATTTT. Protein product: CASSPDRIRDNSNQPQHF.

CDR3 sequence (DNA): TGCGCCAGCAGCTCCACACAATTCTACGAGCAGTACTTC. It yields the protein CASSSTQFYEQYF. V and J are TRBV4-1 and TRBJ2-7; no firm D call. In germline, CDR1 is MGHRA, CDR2 YSYEKL. Deletions cut 5 bases from V and 3 bases from J, with 11 bases between. This CDR3 contains 13 residues.

The gene calls are TRBV4-3 and TRBJ1-1, with D possibly matching TRBD1 (5 bases). The CDR3 sequence is 14 residues long. V was shortened by 1 base and J by 11 bases, with 17 bases between the two germline ends. Germline values: CDR1 LGHNA, CDR2 YSLEER. In DNA form, the CDR3 reads TGCGCCAGCAGCCAAGGAGGTTCAGGGACCGGCGCTTTCTTT. This sequence encodes CASSQGGSGTGAFF.

In DNA, the CDR3 is TGTGCCAGCCTTCCGGACAGAATGAATCAGCCCCAGCATTTT. Its protein is CASLPDRMNQPQHF. The V and J genes are TRBV6-1 and TRBJ1-5; tentative D call: TRBD1 (6 bases). Germline V gives CDR1 MNHNS, CDR2 SASEGT. The CDR3 has 14 amino acids. Trimming pared 8 bases from V and 4 bases from J, leaving 15 bases between.

This clonotype occurred once. The genes are TRBV6-6 and TRBJ2-7; TRBD1 or TRBD2 may be the D gene (6 bases each). Per the germline V gene, CDR1 is MNHNY and CDR2 is SVGAGI (reference sequence). The V gene lost 6 bases and the J gene lost 4 bases, with 19 bases spanning the gap. This CDR3 region has 15 residues. The CDR3 nucleotides are TGTGCCAGCAGCATAGGTGCGACAGGAGGGTACGAGCAGTACTTC. Protein sequence: CASSIGATGGYEQYF.

The chain combines TRBV6-1 with TRBJ2-2; D not resolved. V lost 7 bases, J lost 2 bases, and 8 bases lay in between. CDR1 and CDR2 from the germline V gene are MNHNS and SASEGT. The CDR3 has 13 residues. Written as DNA, the CDR3 is TGTGCCAGCACAACGGCCAACACCGGGGAGCTGTTTTTT. It yields the protein CASTTANTGELFF.